One sample yielded the 31 T cell receptor beta chains listed below, sequenced in a study of preoperative IRX-2 immunotherapy in early breast cancer. Treatment here: preoperative locoregional IRX-2 cytokine immunotherapy. Sequencing was performed with immunoSEQ multiplex PCR; in TCRdb, only in-frame clones are kept and a portion is missing. The sample contains around 95,000 clones, 86% of which appear only once. Sequencing was performed on tumor tissue, taken after IRX-2 immunotherapy. Receptor source: a human donor with breast cancer.

The J gene is TRBJ1-5, the V gene TRBV7-7, with TRBD1 identical over 10 bases. Per germline, CDR1 SSHAT and CDR2 FNYEAQ (reference sequence). This CDR3 is 16 amino acids long. V was pared by 5 bases and J by 7 bases, with 11 bases of the junction left unmatched. CDR3 bases: TGTGCCAGCAGCCTTCCCCTTGACAGGGGGCGACAGCCCCAGCATTTT. This codes for CASSLPLDRGRQPQHF. Full variable domain (missing parts from reference TRBV7-7 and TRBJ1-5): GAGVSQSPRYKVTKRGQDVTLRCDPISSHATLYWYQQALGQGPEFLTYFNYEAQPDKSGLPSDRFSAERPEGSISTLTIQRTEQRDSAMYRCASSLPLDRGRQPQHFGDGTRLSIL.

The genes are TRBV18 and TRBJ1-1; D unclear. Trimming pared 4 bases from V and 0 bases from J, leaving 21 bases between. The CDR3 is 18 residues long. Germline loops: CDR1 KGHSH, CDR2 LQKENI. The DNA for the CDR3 is TGTGCCAGCTCACGGTTGTTGACGGTGGCCGGCATGAACACTGAAGCTTTCTTT. Protein product: CASSRLLTVAGMNTEAFF. Supplemented by reference TRBV18 and TRBJ1-1, the full variable domain reads NAGVMQNPRHLVRRRGQEARLRCSPMKGHSHVYWYRQLPEEGLKFMVYLQKENIIDESGMPKERFSAEFPKEGPSILRIQQVVRGDSAAYFCASSRLLTVAGMNTEAFFGQGTRLTVV.

V is TRBV7-1 and J is TRBJ1-1; D not resolved. TRBV7-1 falls under the ORF class, with uncertain function. Trimming removed 4 bases from V and 1 base from J, with 7 bases in between. The CDR3 loop spans 13 amino acids. CDR3 amino acids: CASSLRQNTEAFF. CDR3 DNA: TGTGCCAGCAGCTTACGACAGAACACTGAAGCTTTCTTT.

The J gene is TRBJ1-5, the V gene TRBV6-7; no firm D call. TRBV6-7 is marked as an open reading frame, function uncertain. Deletions cut 6 bases from V and 6 bases from J, with 12 bases between. CDR3 length equals 13 residues. The CDR3 region is CASRDPGRQPQHF. The CDR3 coding sequence is TGTGCCAGCAGGGACCCAGGACGTCAGCCCCAGCATTTT.

The chain couples TRBV28 to TRBJ2-7; 7 nucleotides match TRBD2. CDR1 is MDHEN and CDR2 is SYDVKM in the germline V gene. The ends lost 7 bases at V and 2 bases at J; junction bases unmatched: 14. This CDR3 contains 16 residues. CDR3 sequence: CASTRGGSGGTYEQYF. CDR3 nucleotides: TGTGCCAGCACCCGGGGAGGGAGTGGTGGGACCTACGAGCAGTACTTC.

CDR3 in amino acids: CASSQVAQTVVNTEAFF. CDR3 bases: TGTGCCAGCAGCCAAGTAGCCCAGACTGTAGTGAACACTGAAGCTTTCTTT. The V gene is TRBV14, the J gene TRBJ1-1, with D uncertain. CDR3 length: 17 residues. Per the germline V gene, CDR1 is SGHDN and CDR2 is FVKESK. The ends were cut back, 1 base at V and 0 bases at J, with 15 bases in the middle. Full variable domain (rest looked up from reference TRBV14 and TRBJ1-1): EAGVTQFPSHSVIEKGQTVTLRCDPISGHDNLYWYRRVMGKEIKFLLHFVKESKQDESGMPNNRFLAERTGGTYSTLKVQPAELEDSGVYFCASSQVAQTVVNTEAFFGQGTRLTVV.

A word on this clone: Other DNA sequences in this sample translate to the same CDR3. The J gene is TRBJ2-1, the V gene TRBV5-1, with 7 positions matching TRBD1. V trimming: 0 bases; J trimming: 3 bases; junction bases outside the gene matches: 3. This CDR3 spans 15 amino acids. The germline gives CDR1 SGHRS, CDR2 YFSETQ. The CDR3 loop is CASSLEGQLYNEQFF. The CDR3 coding sequence is TGCGCCAGCAGCTTGGAGGGACAGCTCTACAATGAGCAGTTCTTC.

V usage is TRBV11-3 and J usage is TRBJ2-1; maybe TRBD2 (6 bases). Germline CDR1 is SGHNT and CDR2 is YENEEA. The V gene lost 2 bases and the J gene lost 7 bases, with 18 bases spanning the gap. There are 16 residues in the CDR3. CDR3 amino acids: CASSLLREAPRNEQFF. CDR3 DNA: TGTGCCAGCAGCTTACTGAGGGAGGCCCCTCGGAATGAGCAGTTCTTC.

This chain links TRBV18 with TRBJ2-7; the match to TRBD2 covers 10 bases. The germline gives CDR1 KGHSH, CDR2 LQKENI. This CDR3 contains 14 residues. The J segment lost 4 bases and the V segment lost 6 bases, leaving 6 bases of the junction unmatched. The DNA of the CDR3 is TGTGCCAGCTCCACAGCGGGAGGGGGGTACGAGCAGTACTTC. Protein: CASSTAGGGYEQYF. Together with reference TRBV18 and TRBJ2-7, the CDR3 gives the full variable domain: NAGVMQNPRHLVRRRGQEARLRCSPMKGHSHVYWYRQLPEEGLKFMVYLQKENIIDESGMPKERFSAEFPKEGPSILRIQQVVRGDSAAYFCASSTAGGGYEQYFGPGTRLTVT.

A remark on this clone: The read terminates 1 residue ahead of where the CDR3 ends, so the germline J gene completes it. This chain uses TRBV6-1 with TRBJ1-2; 8 nucleotides agree with TRBD1. This CDR3 region has 15 residues. The germline V gene has CDR1 MNHNS and CDR2 SASEGT. J gave up 8 bases and V 1 base, and 9 bases lay outside the gene matches. This CDR3 is CASSEVPDRAAGYTF. The CDR3 DNA, read in part, is TGTGCCAGCAGTGAAGTCCCGGACAGGGCTGCCGGCTACACC.

The chain couples TRBV6-8 to TRBJ1-3, with a possible D match to TRBD1 (5 bases). Per the germline V gene, CDR1 is MNHGY and CDR2 is SAAAGT. There are 13 residues in the CDR3. V was clipped by 6 bases and J by 8 bases, with 14 bases between them. The DNA of the CDR3 is TGTGCCAGCAGACAAGGGGTGGAGGACACCATATATTTT. It is translated as CASRQGVEDTIYF.

The chain recombines TRBV5-1 with TRBJ2-7; the D gene is possibly TRBD2 (6 bases). V was shortened by 5 bases and J by 2 bases, with 23 bases between the two germline ends. The germline V gene has CDR1 SGHRS and CDR2 YFSETQ. The CDR3 is 17 amino acids. The CDR3 nucleotides are TGCGCCAGCAGGGAGGGGATATTCCGGGGTTCTACCTACGAGCAGTACTTC. Its protein product is CASREGIFRGSTYEQYF.

The V gene is TRBV11-3, the J gene TRBJ2-3; no definite D call. Germline lookup yields CDR1 SGHNT and CDR2 YENEEA. The CDR3 totals 15 residues. V was clipped by 2 bases and J by 2 bases, with 11 bases between them. The CDR3 sequence is CASSLYRADTDTQYF. The CDR3 DNA sequence: TGTGCCAGCAGCTTATATAGGGCCGACACAGATACGCAGTATTTT. Drawing the rest from reference TRBV11-3 and TRBJ2-3, the complete variable domain is EAGVVQSPRYKIIEKKQPVAFWCNPISGHNTLYWYLQNLGQGPELLIRYENEEAVDDSQLPKDRFSAERLKGVDSTLKIQPAELGDSAVYLCASSLYRADTDTQYFGPGTRLTVL.

Details on this clone: One end of the junction varies from germline; a read error may be responsible. The chain uses TRBV6-8 and TRBJ1-2; D remains ambiguous. Per the germline V gene, CDR1 is MNHGY and CDR2 is SAAAGT. The length of the CDR3 is 13 residues. CDR3 DNA sequence: TGTGCCATCAGTAAGGAGGACAACTATGGCTACACCTTC. Translation gives CAISKEDNYGYTF.

V gene TRBV5-1 combines with J gene TRBJ1-2, with D possibly matching TRBD1 (6 bases). Trimming removed 3 bases from V and 4 bases from J, with 25 bases in between. Germline CDR1 SGHRS, CDR2 YFSETQ. CDR3 length: 18 amino acids. The CDR3 loop is CASSSGGANRDGRYGYTF. In DNA, the CDR3 is TGCGCCAGCAGCTCGGGGGGGGCCAACCGGGACGGCCGCTATGGCTACACCTTC.

The chain employs TRBV6-8 and TRBJ2-7, with D perhaps given as TRBD1 or TRBD2 (5 bases each). This CDR3 is 14 amino acids long. V gave up 5 bases and J gave up 0 bases, with 11 bases separating them. The germline gives CDR1 MNHGY, CDR2 SAAAGT. The DNA for the CDR3 is TGTGCCAGCAGTGACCGGGGCCTCTCCTACGAGCAGTACTTC. It specifies CASSDRGLSYEQYF.

The genes are TRBV19 and TRBJ1-1; D perhaps matches TRBD1 (5 bases). Germline CDR1 and CDR2: LNHDA and SQIVND (reference sequence). Trimming pared 5 bases from V and 5 bases from J, leaving 12 bases between. CDR3 length: 13 residues. CDR3 loop: CASSYRGGTEAFF. The DNA for the CDR3 is TGTGCCAGTAGTTATCGGGGGGGTACTGAAGCTTTCTTT.

J is TRBJ1-6 and V is TRBV6-8; D unclear. Germline V lookup: CDR1 MNHGY, CDR2 SAAAGT. CDR3 length: 15 amino acids. V lost 0 bases, J lost 10 bases, and 13 bases lay in between. The CDR3 coding sequence is TGTGCCAGCAGTTACTCTGGGGAGTTTCGCTCACCCCTCCACTTT. Protein: CASSYSGEFRSPLHF.

V and J are TRBV6-8 and TRBJ2-2, with 7 bases lining up with TRBD1. This CDR3 is built from 15 residues. V shed 8 bases and J 2 bases; nucleotides not matched to a gene: 8. CDR1 and CDR2 from the germline V gene are MNHGY and SAAAGT. The DNA for the CDR3 is TGTGCCAGCGGAAACAGGGGTGCTAACACCGGGGAGCTGTTTTTT. Protein sequence: CASGNRGANTGELFF.

The V and J genes are TRBV19 and TRBJ1-5; 11 bases are a match to TRBD1. The germline V gene encodes CDR1 LNHDA and CDR2 SQIVND (reference sequence). V gave up 8 bases and J gave up 4 bases; unmatched junction bases: 4. This CDR3 is 14 amino acids long. The chain's CDR3 is CASRGTGGNQPQHF. The CDR3 DNA sequence: TGTGCCAGTCGGGGGACAGGGGGAAATCAGCCCCAGCATTTT.

The chain couples TRBV18 to TRBJ1-1; the D is unclear. CDR3 length equals 14 residues. Trimming shortened V by 1 base and J by 6 bases, and 12 bases separated the two germline ends. Germline V gene sequence: CDR1 KGHSH, CDR2 LQKENI. The CDR3 sequence is CASSPQGRLAEAFF. Written as DNA, the CDR3 is TGTGCCAGCTCACCACAGGGTAGGTTGGCTGAAGCTTTCTTT. Using reference TRBV18 and TRBJ1-1 for the parts outside the CDR3, the full variable domain is NAGVMQNPRHLVRRRGQEARLRCSPMKGHSHVYWYRQLPEEGLKFMVYLQKENIIDESGMPKERFSAEFPKEGPSILRIQQVVRGDSAAYFCASSPQGRLAEAFFGQGTRLTVV.

The V call is TRBV28, the J call TRBJ2-7; tentative D call: TRBD2 (7 bases). V was cut by 10 bases and J by 5 bases, with 21 bases left in between. Germline-derived CDR1 and CDR2 are MDHEN and SYDVKM. CDR3 size: 14 residues. CDR3: CATEEAGGRNEQYF. CDR3 DNA: TGTGCCACCGAAGAGGCCGGGGGGCGAAACGAGCAGTACTTC.

This sequence joins TRBV28 and TRBJ1-1; no firm D call. This CDR3 has 13 amino acids. The V gene lost 4 bases and the J gene lost 0 bases, with 6 bases spanning the gap. Germline V lookup: CDR1 MDHEN, CDR2 SYDVKM. In DNA form, the CDR3 reads TGTGCCAGCAGTTCCCAAATGAACACTGAAGCTTTCTTT. Translating gives CASSSQMNTEAFF.

The J gene is TRBJ1-1, the V gene TRBV18, with D perhaps matching TRBD1 (6 bases). The CDR3 spans 12 residues. Germline V CDR1 and CDR2: KGHSH, LQKENI. V lost 5 bases, J lost 8 bases, and 12 bases lay in between. As DNA, the CDR3 is TGTGCCAGCTCAGAGAACAGGGACGAAGCTTTCTTT. Protein sequence: CASSENRDEAFF. The full variable domain, in which reference TRBV18 and TRBJ1-1 provide the parts outside the CDR3, is NAGVMQNPRHLVRRRGQEARLRCSPMKGHSHVYWYRQLPEEGLKFMVYLQKENIIDESGMPKERFSAEFPKEGPSILRIQQVVRGDSAAYFCASSENRDEAFFGQGTRLTVV.

Points on this clone: A read error may account for a junction end that differs from germline. The CDR3 is CASSLGSGSDTQYF. The DNA for the CDR3 is TGTGCTAGCAGCTTAGGTAGCGGGAGCGATACGCAGTATTTT. J is TRBJ2-3 and V is TRBV7-1; 9 nucleotides align to TRBD2. TRBV7-1 is an open reading frame, and its role is uncertain. There are 14 residues in the CDR3.

The chain employs TRBV29-1 and TRBJ1-1; 7 nucleotides align to TRBD1. This CDR3 is built from 13 residues. The junction had 3 bases not matched to a gene; V was cut back by 5 bases and J by 0 bases. The germline CDR1 and CDR2 sequences are SQVTM and ANQGSEA. CDR3 residues: CSVSDRMNTEAFF. The CDR3 coding sequence is TGCAGCGTTTCGGACAGGATGAACACTGAAGCTTTCTTT.

V is TRBV18 and J is TRBJ1-2; TRBD1 matches at 8 bases. The germline V gene encodes CDR1 KGHSH and CDR2 LQKENI. CDR3 length: 15 amino acids. Losses at the gene ends were 3 bases for V and 1 base for J; bases not matched to a gene: 4. This CDR3 reads CASSPEQGVNYGYTF. CDR3 DNA sequence: TGTGCCAGCTCACCCGAACAGGGGGTTAACTATGGCTACACCTTC.

This chain joins TRBV6-8 and TRBJ1-3; possibly TRBD1 for D (5 bases). V was cut by 2 bases and J by 0 bases, with 11 bases left in between. The germline V gene encodes CDR1 MNHGY and CDR2 SAAAGT. This CDR3 contains 16 residues. The CDR3 loop is CASSYTGRLSGNTIYF. The CDR3, as DNA: TGTGCCAGCAGTTACACGGGACGGCTCTCTGGAAACACCATATATTTT.

CDR3: CASSLDSINEQFF. CDR3 in DNA: TGCGCCAGCAGCTTGGACTCGATTAATGAGCAGTTCTTC. The chain is built from TRBV23-1 and TRBJ2-1; the D gene is possibly TRBD2 (5 bases). TRBV23-1 is reported as an ORF; its role is uncertain. This CDR3 comprises 13 residues. V lost 6 bases and J lost 7, with 13 bases in between.

The CDR3 here is CASSPYSGSTYEQYF. The CDR3 DNA follows: TGTGCCAGCAGCCCCTATTCCGGGAGTACCTACGAGCAGTACTTC. The chain carries TRBV28 and TRBJ2-7; possibly TRBD2 for D (6 bases). The CDR3 has 15 amino acids. Germline values: CDR1 MDHEN, CDR2 SYDVKM. V lost 6 bases, J lost 2 bases, and 17 bases lay in between.

This chain joins TRBV19 and TRBJ1-1; a possible D gene is TRBD1 (6 bases). The CDR3 sequence is 12 residues long. Trimming took off 5 bases at V and 5 bases at J, with 9 bases between the two ends. CDR1 is LNHDA and CDR2 is SQIVND in the germline V gene (reference sequence). The CDR3 nucleotides read TGTGCCAGTAGTCGACAGGAGACTGAAGCTTTCTTT. As protein: CASSRQETEAFF.